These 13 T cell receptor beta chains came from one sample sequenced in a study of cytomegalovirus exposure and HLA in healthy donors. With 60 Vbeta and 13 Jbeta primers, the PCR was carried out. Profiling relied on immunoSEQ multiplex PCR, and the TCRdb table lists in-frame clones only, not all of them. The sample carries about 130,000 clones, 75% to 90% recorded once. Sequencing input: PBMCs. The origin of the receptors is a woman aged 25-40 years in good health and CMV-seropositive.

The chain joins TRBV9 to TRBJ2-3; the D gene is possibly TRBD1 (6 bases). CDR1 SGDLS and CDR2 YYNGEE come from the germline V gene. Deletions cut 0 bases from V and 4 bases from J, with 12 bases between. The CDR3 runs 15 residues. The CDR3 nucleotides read TGTGCCAGCAGCGTAGAGGGGGTACTCCCAGATACGCAGTATTTT. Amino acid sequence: CASSVEGVLPDTQYF. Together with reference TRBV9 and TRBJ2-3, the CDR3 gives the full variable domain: DSGVTQTPKHLITATGQRVTLRCSPRSGDLSVYWYQQSLDQGLQFLIQYYNGEERAKGNILERFSAQQFPDLHSELNLSSLELGDSALYFCASSVEGVLPDTQYFGPGTRLTVL.

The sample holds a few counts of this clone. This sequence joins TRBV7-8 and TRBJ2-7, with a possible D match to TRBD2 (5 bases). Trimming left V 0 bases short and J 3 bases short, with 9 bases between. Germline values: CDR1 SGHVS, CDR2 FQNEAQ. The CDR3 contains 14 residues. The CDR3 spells CASSLAQTNYEQYF. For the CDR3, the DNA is TGTGCCAGCAGCTTAGCACAGACTAACTACGAGCAGTACTTC.

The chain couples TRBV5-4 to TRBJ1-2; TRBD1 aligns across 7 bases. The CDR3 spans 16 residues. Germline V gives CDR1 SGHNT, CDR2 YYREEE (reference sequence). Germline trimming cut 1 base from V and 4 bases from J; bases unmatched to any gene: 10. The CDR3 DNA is TGTGCCAGCAGCTTGCGGCGACAGGGAGTTCCCTATGGCTACACCTTC. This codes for CASSLRRQGVPYGYTF. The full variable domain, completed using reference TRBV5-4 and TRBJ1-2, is ETGVTQSPTHLIKTRGQQVTLRCSSQSGHNTVSWYQQALGQGPQFIFQYYREEENGRGNFPPRFSGLQFPNYSSELNVNALELDDSALYLCASSLRRQGVPYGYTFGSGTRLTVV.

In DNA, the CDR3 is TGTGCCAGCAGCTTAGAAGGGGACTATGGCTACACCTTC. It codes for CASSLEGDYGYTF. The rearrangement uses TRBV7-8 and TRBJ1-2; the D gene is possibly TRBD1 (5 bases). Trimming pared 1 base from V and 3 bases from J, leaving 6 bases between. Germline loops: CDR1 SGHVS, CDR2 FQNEAQ. This CDR3 region has 13 residues. The full variable domain, its missing parts supplied by reference TRBV7-8 and TRBJ1-2, is GAGVSQSPRYKVAKRGQDVALRCDPISGHVSLFWYQQALGQGPEFLTYFQNEAQLDKSGLPSDRFFAERPEGSVSTLKIQRTQQEDSAVYLCASSLEGDYGYTFGSGTRLTVV.

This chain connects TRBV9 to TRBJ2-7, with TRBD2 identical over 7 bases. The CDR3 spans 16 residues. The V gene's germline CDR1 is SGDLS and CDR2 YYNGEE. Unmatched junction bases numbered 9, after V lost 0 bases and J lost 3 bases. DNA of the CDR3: TGTGCCAGCAGCGTAGGGGGAGGGGCTCCCTTCTACGAGCAGTACTTC. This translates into CASSVGGGAPFYEQYF.

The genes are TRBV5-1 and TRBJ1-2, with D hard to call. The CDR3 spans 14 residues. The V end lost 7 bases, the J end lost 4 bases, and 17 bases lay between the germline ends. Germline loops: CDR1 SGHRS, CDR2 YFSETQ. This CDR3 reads CASPPPAESYGYTF. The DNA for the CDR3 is TGCGCCAGCCCCCCGCCCGCCGAGAGCTATGGCTACACCTTC.

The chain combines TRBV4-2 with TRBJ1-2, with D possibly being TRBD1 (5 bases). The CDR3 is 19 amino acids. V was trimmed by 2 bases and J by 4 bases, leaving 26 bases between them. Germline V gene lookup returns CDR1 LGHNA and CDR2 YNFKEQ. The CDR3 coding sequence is TGTGCCAGCAGCCAAAAGGCCGGCGGAGGGGATGGAGGTTTCTATGGCTACACCTTC. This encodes CASSQKAGGGDGGFYGYTF.

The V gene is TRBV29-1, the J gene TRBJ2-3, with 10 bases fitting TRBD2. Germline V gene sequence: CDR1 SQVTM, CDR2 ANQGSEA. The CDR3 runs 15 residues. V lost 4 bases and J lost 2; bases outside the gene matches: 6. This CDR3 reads CSVGSSGSPTDTQYF. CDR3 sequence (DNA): TGCAGCGTTGGCTCTAGCGGGAGTCCCACAGATACGCAGTATTTT.

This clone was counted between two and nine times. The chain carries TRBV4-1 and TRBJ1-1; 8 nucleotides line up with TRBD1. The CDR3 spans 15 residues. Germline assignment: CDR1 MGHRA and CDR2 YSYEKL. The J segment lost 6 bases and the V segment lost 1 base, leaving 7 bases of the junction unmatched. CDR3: CASSQADREVSEAFF. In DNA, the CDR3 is TGCGCCAGCAGCCAAGCGGACAGGGAGGTCTCTGAAGCTTTCTTT.

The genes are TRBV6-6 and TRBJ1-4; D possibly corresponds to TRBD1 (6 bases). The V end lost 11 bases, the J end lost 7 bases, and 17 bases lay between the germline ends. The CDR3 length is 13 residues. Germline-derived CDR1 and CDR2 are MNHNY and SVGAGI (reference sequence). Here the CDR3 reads CACYRARGEKLFF. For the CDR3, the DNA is TGTGCCTGCTACAGGGCCCGGGGTGAAAAACTGTTTTTT.

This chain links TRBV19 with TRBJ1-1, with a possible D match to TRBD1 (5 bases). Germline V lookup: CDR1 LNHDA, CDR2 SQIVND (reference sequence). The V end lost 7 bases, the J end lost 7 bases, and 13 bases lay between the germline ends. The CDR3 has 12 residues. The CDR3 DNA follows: TGTGCCAGTAAATCAGGGCCCGATGAAGCTTTCTTT. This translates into CASKSGPDEAFF.

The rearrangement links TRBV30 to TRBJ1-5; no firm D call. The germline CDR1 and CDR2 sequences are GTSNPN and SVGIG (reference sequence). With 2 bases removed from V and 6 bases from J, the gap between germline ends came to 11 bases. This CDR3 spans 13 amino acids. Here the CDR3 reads CAWSPSEAQPQHF. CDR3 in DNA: TGTGCCTGGAGTCCCTCGGAGGCTCAGCCCCAGCATTTT.

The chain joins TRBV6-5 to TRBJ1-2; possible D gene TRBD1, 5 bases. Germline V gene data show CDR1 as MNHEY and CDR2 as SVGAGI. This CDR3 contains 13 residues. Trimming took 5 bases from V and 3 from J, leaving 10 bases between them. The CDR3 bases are TGTGCCAGCAGTCCCACGGGGGACTATGGCTACACCTTC. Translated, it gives CASSPTGDYGYTF.